This is a list of T cell receptor beta chains from one sample in a study of beta chain features in type 1 diabetes. Clones were read by immunoSEQ multiplex PCR, and TCRdb kept only the in-frame ones, dropping some. Of about 900,000 clones listed, roughly 15% are singletons. Sample: naive CD4+ T cells from blood. These receptors originate from a woman aged 18-29 years in good health. Both conserved end residues are part of each CDR3. D genes are given only for firm matches. Expanded clones are given a class, and other clones once, few, many or no size at all.

abundance,v_gene,d_gene,j_gene,CDR3nt,CDR3aa
-,TRBV2,TRBD2,TRBJ2-7,TGTGCCAGCATGAGACTAGCGGGAGCGGTAGAGCAGTACTTC,CASMRLAGAVEQYF
-,TRBV5-1,-,TRBJ1-5,TGCGCCAGCAGCTTGGGGGAACGGAATCAGCCCCAGCATTTT,CASSLGERNQPQHF
-,TRBV9,-,TRBJ1-1,TGTGCCAGCAGCATGCAGCCGGGCGGCACTGAAGCTTTCTTT,CASSMQPGGTEAFF
few,TRBV14,-,TRBJ2-5,TGTGCCAGCAGCCAGGGGCCATGGGAGACCCAGTACTTC,CASSQGPWETQYF
few,TRBV5-1,TRBD1,TRBJ2-5,TGCGCCAGCAGTTCAACAGGGGTGAAGGAGACCCAGTACTTC,CASSSTGVKETQYF
few,TRBV7-2,TRBD1,TRBJ2-1,TGTGCCAGCTTTCTAGACAGGGGGAGCTACAATGAGCAGTTCTTC,CASFLDRGSYNEQFF
-,TRBV7-2,TRBD2,TRBJ2-1,TGTGCCAGCAGCTTAAGAGCGCGGCTAGCGGCGAGGAATGAGCAGTTCTTC,CASSLRARLAARNEQFF
few,TRBV28,TRBD1,TRBJ2-1,TGTGCCAGCAGTAAAACAGGGGGACGACACAATGAGCAGTTCTTC,CASSKTGGRHNEQFF
-,TRBV6-6,-,TRBJ2-3,TGTGCCAGCTCACCGAACAGGGTTGGCACAGATACGCAGTATTTT,CASSPNRVGTDTQYF
-,TRBV6-6,-,TRBJ1-5,TGTGCCAGCAGTCAGGACGGTTATCAGCCCCAGCATTTT,CASSQDGYQPQHF
-,TRBV6-6,TRBD1,TRBJ1-5,TGTGCCAGCAGTTGGGGACAGGATGGTTTACAGCCCCAGCATTTT,CASSWGQDGLQPQHF
few,TRBV18,TRBD2,TRBJ2-3,TGTGCCAGCTCACCGAGACTAGCGGTAAACACAGATACGCAGTATTTT,CASSPRLAVNTDTQYF
few,TRBV18,-,TRBJ2-1,TGTGCCAGCTCAACCGGGGCCGGGGACAATGAGCAGTTCTTC,CASSTGAGDNEQFF
few,TRBV18,-,TRBJ2-7,TGTGCCAGCTCACCACCGGGGCCCTACGAGCAGTACTTC,CASSPPGPYEQYF
-,TRBV27,TRBD2,TRBJ2-2,TGTGCCAGCAGTTTAAGACGACTAGCGGACGTCACCGGGGAGCTGTTTTTT,CASSLRRLADVTGELFF
few,TRBV4-3,TRBD1,TRBJ1-2,TGCGCCACTTCACGGCTAGGGGGCTACGGCTACACCTTC,CATSRLGGYGYTF
-,TRBV2,-,TRBJ1-2,TGTGCCAGCAGCTCTGACAGCCTTTATGGCTACACCTTC,CASSSDSLYGYTF
-,TRBV5-8,-,TRBJ2-4,TGTGCCAGCAGCTTAGCCAGGGACATTCAGTACTTC,CASSLARDIQYF
few,TRBV9,-,TRBJ2-5,TGTGCCAGCAGCGCTGTTCCGGGACTCGGCCGGGAGACCCAGTACTTC,CASSAVPGLGRETQYF
-,TRBV13,TRBD1,TRBJ2-1,TGTGCCAGCAGCTTTGGACAGGGCAGATACAATGAGCAGTTCTTC,CASSFGQGRYNEQFF
-,TRBV2,TRBD1,TRBJ1-2,TGTGCCAGCAGACCACAGGGGGCGCGGGGCTACACCTTC,CASRPQGARGYTF
once,TRBV7-2,-,TRBJ2-1,TGTGCCAGCAGCCCCTCAAACAGTTACAATGAGCAGTTCTTC,CASSPSNSYNEQFF
few,TRBV4-3,-,TRBJ1-2,TGCGCCAGCAGCCAAGAACCGGGGCGAACTAACTATGGCTACACCTTC,CASSQEPGRTNYGYTF
-,TRBV5-1,TRBD2,TRBJ2-7,TGCGCCAGCAGAAAGCGGGAGGGCCTCGAGCAGTACTTC,CASRKREGLEQYF
-,TRBV7-2,-,TRBJ2-5,TGTGCCAGCAGCTTAGTCTCGACCCAACAAGAGACCCAGTACTTC,CASSLVSTQQETQYF
few,TRBV28,-,TRBJ2-7,TGTGCCAGCAGCTCCCCGGGGGAGGACTACGAGCAGTACTTC,CASSSPGEDYEQYF
few,TRBV18,-,TRBJ2-1,TGTGCCAGCTCACCTTCCGCCAGTGACTACAATGAGCAGTTCTTC,CASSPSASDYNEQFF
few,TRBV28,-,TRBJ2-1,TGTGCCAGCAGTTTGGTACAGGCACCCTCAAATGAGCAGTTCTTC,CASSLVQAPSNEQFF
few,TRBV5-1,-,TRBJ2-1,TGCGCCAGTCGAGCGGCTGGGGGCTCCTACAATGAGCAGTTCTTC,CASRAAGGSYNEQFF
-,TRBV6-5,-,TRBJ2-5,TGTGCCAGCAGTTACTGGGGTGTCGGGGAGACCCAGTACTTC,CASSYWGVGETQYF
-,TRBV9,-,TRBJ1-1,TGTGCCAGCAGCGTTGCCCCCGGGGCAGACACTGAAGCTTTCTTT,CASSVAPGADTEAFF
-,TRBV6-1,-,TRBJ1-1,TGTGCCAGTAGCATTCACATGAACACTGAAGCTTTCTTT,CASSIHMNTEAFF
-,TRBV10-3,-,TRBJ2-7,TGTGCCATCAGTGAGTCCGGCGAGATCTACGAGCAGTACTTC,CAISESGEIYEQYF
-,TRBV5-1,-,TRBJ2-2,TGCGCCAGCAGCGCCAGGGAGACCGGGGAGCTGTTTTTT,CASSARETGELFF
-,TRBV5-1,TRBD1,TRBJ2-7,TGCGCCAGCAGCTTGGCCCCCACAGGGGCCTACGAGCAGTACTTC,CASSLAPTGAYEQYF
-,TRBV28,-,TRBJ2-7,TGTGCCAGCAGTCCCTACAGACAGACCCCCGCCTACGAGCAGTACTTC,CASSPYRQTPAYEQYF
few,TRBV10-3,TRBD2,TRBJ2-1,TGTGCCATCAGAGAGGCTAGCGGGGGGAATGAGCAGTTCTTC,CAIREASGGNEQFF
-,TRBV6-6,-,TRBJ2-5,TGTGCCAGCAGGCGGCGGGCGGGTTACGAGACCCAGTACTTC,CASRRRAGYETQYF
-,TRBV9,-,TRBJ2-3,TGTGCCAGCAGCGTAGTCGGCTCAGCAGGCACAGATACGCAGTATTTT,CASSVVGSAGTDTQYF
-,TRBV7-9,-,TRBJ2-1,TGTGCCAGCAGCTGGGTCGAGGGGGGACACAATGAGCAGTTCTTC,CASSWVEGGHNEQFF
few,TRBV7-9,-,TRBJ2-3,TGTGCCAGCAGGCCCCTCGCGTGGGGTACGCAGTATTTT,CASRPLAWGTQYF
few,TRBV28,TRBD2,TRBJ2-3,TGTGCCAGCGGATATAGCGGGAGTTCAGATACGCAGTATTTT,CASGYSGSSDTQYF
few,TRBV2,TRBD2,TRBJ2-1,TGTGCCAGCAGTACTAGCGGGCGGTCCTACAATGAGCAGTTCTTC,CASSTSGRSYNEQFF
few,TRBV5-6,-,TRBJ2-6,TGTGCCAGCAGCTCCCCCGGGGCCAACGTCCTGACTTTC,CASSSPGANVLTF
few,TRBV7-2,-,TRBJ2-7,TGTGCCAGCAGCTATAGCGCCTACGAGCAGTACTTC,CASSYSAYEQYF